The entry that follows covers one T cell receptor beta chain sequence. What it binds is not known. Repertoires were generated with immunoSEQ multiplex PCR, while TCRdb's copy carries only in-frame clones and drops some. The sample includes roughly 260,000 clones, more than 85% of them seen just once. This CDR3 spans 16 amino acids. CDR1 and CDR2 from the germline V gene are SGHRS and YFSETQ. V shed 3 bases and J shed 0 bases, with 16 bases lying between them. The record originates from a study of T cell responses to AZD1222 COVID-19 vaccine. Study observations and caveats: Donors were mostly white British, more females; clonal diversity possibly underestimated.

The J gene is TRBJ2-7, the V gene TRBV5-1; the D gene is possibly TRBD2 (6 bases). This specimen was peripheral blood, taken on day 0 of AZD1222 vaccination. The TCR sequence derives from an adult in good health. CDR3 region: CASSSGGAESSYEQYF. DNA of the CDR3: TGCGCCAGCAGCTCAGGCGGGGCGGAAAGCTCCTACGAGCAGTACTTC.